This T cell receptor (beta chain) was sequenced in a study of post-analysis software for immune sequencing data. The library was made from cDNA and included unique molecular identifiers. TCRdb re-derived calls from the PCR reads in MiXCR, one entry per CDR3 protein. The profile shows over 700,000 distinct CDR3 sequences, roughly 27% of them singletons. Sequenced material: blood. This receptor was obtained from a girl aged 10-17 years with multiple sclerosis.

For the CDR3, the DNA is TGTGCCAGCAGCCTCCGGCCCGACGGCACAGATACGCAGTATTTT. This encodes CASSLRPDGTDTQYF. The chain joins TRBV7-9 to TRBJ2-3; D ambiguous. V lost 5 bases and J lost 1, with 13 bases in between. Germline V gene data show CDR1 as SEHNR and CDR2 as FQNEAQ (reference sequence). The CDR3 consists of 15 residues. Based on the CDR3 plus reference TRBV7-9 and TRBJ2-3, the full variable domain is DTGVSQNPRHKITKRGQNVTFRCDPISEHNRLYWYRQTLGQGPEFLTYFQNEAQLEKSRLLSDRFSAERPKGSFSTLEIQRTEQGDSAMYLCASSLRPDGTDTQYFGPGTRLTVL.